A selection of T cell receptor beta chains follows, all from one sample in a study of blood T cells in healthy people across ages. TCRdb recomputed calls from the 5' RACE reads with MiXCR, one row per CDR3 protein. Counted here are over 950,000 distinct CDR3 sequences, roughly two fifths occurring once; the ten biggest clones make up 10% to 15%. Material for sequencing was blood. The source of these receptors is a man aged 18 to 35 in good health. CDR3s include the opening cysteine and the closing phenylalanine or tryptophan. Fields, in order: D gene, clone size, J gene, V gene, CDR3 DNA, CDR3 protein. D genes are given only for firm matches. The size field is filled for only some rows; it gives once, few, many or a size class.

D: TRBD2
size: -
J: TRBJ2-1
V: TRBV4-2
DNA: TGTGCCAGCAGCCGTAATTCACGGCTGGGACTAGCGGGGAAAAATGAGCAGTTCTTC
CDR3: CASSRNSRLGLAGKNEQFF

D: -
size: many
J: TRBJ2-7
V: TRBV12-3/TRBV12-4
DNA: TGTGCCAGCAGCCCCAGGGGTAGGTACGAGCAGTACTTC
CDR3: CASSPRGRYEQYF

D: -
size: -
J: TRBJ2-1
V: TRBV6-2/TRBV6-3
DNA: TGTGCCAGCAGTTACAGAAGGGACTCCTACAATGAGCAGTTCTTC
CDR3: CASSYRRDSYNEQFF

D: -
size: once
J: TRBJ2-2
V: TRBV6-5
DNA: TGTGCCAGCAGTGACGGCCTCTACACCGGGGAGCTGTTTTTT
CDR3: CASSDGLYTGELFF

D: TRBD1
size: -
J: TRBJ1-1
V: TRBV7-3
DNA: TGTGCCAGCAGCTTAACGAATTTAGGGACAGCAGGGGTGGTAGCTTTCTTT
CDR3: CASSLTNLGTAGVVAFF

D: -
size: few
J: TRBJ1-1
V: TRBV29-1
DNA: TGCAGCGTCGCCCACCGACAGGCTATGAACACTGAAGCTTTCTTT
CDR3: CSVAHRQAMNTEAFF

D: -
size: -
J: TRBJ1-1
V: TRBV2
DNA: TGTGCCAGCAAGAGCCAGACGAACACTGAAGCTTTCTTT
CDR3: CASKSQTNTEAFF

D: -
size: few
J: TRBJ1-5
V: TRBV11-3
DNA: TGTGCCAGCAGCTTTGGTGGGGGTGTAAGCCAGCCCCAGCATTTT
CDR3: CASSFGGGVSQPQHF

D: -
size: -
J: TRBJ1-4
V: TRBV6-6
DNA: TGTGCCAGCGGGTTAACAACTAATGAAAAACTGTTTTTT
CDR3: CASGLTTNEKLFF

D: -
size: -
J: TRBJ1-1
V: TRBV6-5
DNA: TGTGCCAGCAGTTACATGGACCTGGGTGGCACTGAAGCTTTCTTT
CDR3: CASSYMDLGGTEAFF

D: TRBD1
size: -
J: TRBJ1-1
V: TRBV7-3
DNA: TGTGCCAGCAGCTCGCGGACAGGTTTCACTGAAGCTTTCTTT
CDR3: CASSSRTGFTEAFF

D: -
size: -
J: TRBJ2-7
V: TRBV27
DNA: TGTGCCAGCAGTTTAACTTCAGGGCGCGAGCAGTACTTC
CDR3: CASSLTSGREQYF

D: -
size: -
J: TRBJ2-1
V: TRBV4-3
DNA: TGCGCCAGCAGCCAAGTACCTCCTGTGGGTAGGGAGGTAGTAAATGAGCAGTTCTTC
CDR3: CASSQVPPVGREVVNEQFF

D: -
size: -
J: TRBJ2-4
V: TRBV20-1
DNA: TGCAGTGCTAGAGATGGACGCGGGAAGGTGGAGCAGTACTTC
CDR3: CSARDGRGKVEQYF

D: TRBD2
size: -
J: TRBJ2-3
V: TRBV20-1
DNA: TGCAGTGCCAAACTAGCGGGGGGGTTCACAGATACGCAGTATTTT
CDR3: CSAKLAGGFTDTQYF

D: -
size: -
J: TRBJ2-2
V: TRBV7-9
DNA: TGTGCCAGCAGCTCTGGGATACACACCGGGGAGCTGTTTTTT
CDR3: CASSSGIHTGELFF

D: -
size: few
J: TRBJ2-3
V: TRBV4-3
DNA: TGTGCCAGCAGCCAAGATGCAGGAGATACGCAGTATTTT
CDR3: CASSQDAGDTQYF

D: -
size: few
J: TRBJ2-1
V: TRBV9
DNA: TGTGCCAGCAGCGTAGACCGACGAGGTGCCTACAATGAGCAGTTCTTC
CDR3: CASSVDRRGAYNEQFF

D: -
size: few
J: TRBJ1-1
V: TRBV27
DNA: TGTGCCAGCAGTTCACGGGGCAGGGTGAACACTGAAGCTTTCTTT
CDR3: CASSSRGRVNTEAFF

D: -
size: -
J: TRBJ2-5
V: TRBV2
DNA: TGTGCCAGCAGTGACCTGGACCGAATGCAAGAGACCCAGTACTTC
CDR3: CASSDLDRMQETQYF

D: TRBD2
size: -
J: TRBJ2-3
V: TRBV4-2
DNA: TGTGCCAGCAGCCAAGGAGCTAGCGGGGTTCCTAGCACAGATACGCAGTATTTT
CDR3: CASSQGASGVPSTDTQYF

D: -
size: few
J: TRBJ2-5
V: TRBV20-1
DNA: TGCAGTGCTAGAGCTTCTAGCCTTTTAGAGACCCAGTACTTC
CDR3: CSARASSLLETQYF

D: -
size: many
J: TRBJ2-7
V: TRBV6-5
DNA: TGTGCCAGCAGAAAACTCGGGCAGCTCTACGAGCAGTACTTC
CDR3: CASRKLGQLYEQYF

D: -
size: -
J: TRBJ2-5
V: TRBV12-3/TRBV12-4
DNA: TGTGCCAACCGAGGGGCTAGGGAGACCCAGTACTTC
CDR3: CANRGARETQYF